What follows describes a single T cell receptor (beta chain). The sample holds many counts of this clonotype. Its antigen is unknown. No much larger clonotype is one base removed from it; base qualities were not supplied. The CDR3 measures 14 amino acids from cysteine to phenylalanine. The DNA shown is the 42-base CDR3, in frame from base 1. V is trimmed back by 3 bases and J by 9 bases, and the junction contains 6 bases that no gene match accounts for. CDR1 and CDR2 are read off the germline V gene as WSHSY and SAAADI. The library was made by RACE. The sequencer listed for this sample is NextSeq 500. Library preparation attached unique molecular identifiers to individual cDNA molecules for quantitative, reproducible TCR counting. For every blood RNA sample, sequencing covered both the TCR alpha and TCR beta chains. The paper's processing steps were these. A median of around 100,000 TCRs per sample was observed, with a range of about 20,000 to 750,000. V, J and CDR3 annotation of the TCR reads was carried out using the Decombinator software suite. For PS versus PT1 abundance plots, all samples were subsampled to the same number of TCRs (28,000). Expanded TCRs were defined as absent before sensitization and observed at least eight times at the 2-week time point. TCRdb took the public reads, trimmed them with fastp at Q25, ran MiXCR for clone calling and kept in-frame beta chains. Identical CDR3 proteins give one entry, which carries the most common genes and DNA. The authors' filters were not applied to this entry. The sample table contains some 400,000 distinct CDR3 sequences; only one count was recorded for 4.8% of them. Of the sample, approximately 2.5% falls within the top ten clones.

The data were obtained in a study of human T cells and chemical hapten exposure (dated by TCRdb to the early 2020s). Broadly, across the study: For sensitization, 2% DPC in acetone was applied to a roughly 2 cm by roughly 2 cm area of upper inner arm skin. Patients additionally received weekly therapeutic DPC doses to the scalp throughout the roughly 25-week study period. Libraries were pooled for sequencing, and variation in per-sample TCR yields was attributed mainly to small differences in library volumes within the pool. Blood for TCR sequencing was provided by twenty-nine alopecia patients at one to four time points (pre-sensitization, 2, 6 and 24 weeks). Patch testing was done on the upper back using Finn chambers containing 0.01% DPC, and results were scored after 6 days according to International Contact Dermatitis Research Group standards. The study tracked peripheral blood TCR repertoire changes in vivo during primary and secondary sensitization to the hapten diphenylcyclopropenone (DPC) in alopecia patients. The patient cohort, mostly female, included alopecia areata with under or over 50% scalp involvement, alopecia totalis and alopecia universalis. Blood samples were taken from patients before sensitization (week 0) and at 2, 6 and about 24 weeks after DPC sensitization.

The label giving this sample's time point can be read as: patch test 1, 2 weeks after DPC sensitization. The treatment or condition label, read with the paper, signifies: therapeutic diphenylcyclopropenone sensitization with weekly scalp DPC. At every patch-test visit, the blood draw took place before the patch test was put on. To be eligible, patients had to be aged 18 to 70, diagnosed with alopecia and judged suitable for DPC therapy, while pregnant patients were excluded. Total RNA was extracted from unfractionated whole blood collected in Tempus Blood RNA tubes. General study outcomes and caveats: Expanded TCRs formed significantly more large CDR3 similarity clusters than pre-sensitization or healthy control sets, consistent with antigen-driven responses. Alopecia, a presumed autoimmune disease, was present in all patients, so the immune response of the patients might differ from that of healthy individuals. Patch test score was positively correlated with the number of PT1 expanded TCRs, with significance at thresholds 8, 16 and 32 but not at 4. Repeated subsampling changed both the strength of the expansion versus patch-test correlation and the threshold at which that correlation became significant. The number of TCRs above 1 in 1000 frequency did not change with DPC sensitization; there was no evidence of global repertoire structure alterations.

The sequencing here drew on whole blood, taken in connection with sensitization to the hapten diphenylcyclopropenone (DPC). This receptor chain uses TRBV10-2 and TRBJ1-5; 9 middle bases align to TRBD1. This sequence originates from a woman between 45 and 60 years old with alopecia areata. Some clones in this sample may be carry-over from other donors' samples. The CDR3 sequence is CASSETGGRRPQHF. The base sequence is TGCGCCAGCAGTGAAACAGGGGGCCGGAGGCCCCAGCATTTT.